The rows below give T cell receptor beta chains drawn from one sample of a study of shared clonotypes between healthy human individuals. Here immunoSEQ multiplex PCR was the method, and the copy in TCRdb shows in-frame clones only, minus some. The sample yields around 2,100,000 clones, about 95% seen once. The specimen was naive CD8+ T cells sorted from blood. These TCRs come from a man younger than 35 in good health. The CDR3 runs from the conserved cysteine through the conserved F or W. Fields, in order: D gene, clone size, J gene, V gene, CDR3 protein, CDR3 DNA. The D gene is left open where the match is weak. Size is stated for part of the rows, as once, few or many counts, or as a class when the clone is expanded.

- - TRBJ1-2 TRBV20-1 CSARGQHGYTF TGCAGTGCTAGGGGACAACATGGCTACACCTTC
- - TRBJ2-2 TRBV9 CASSVEWGENTGELFF TGTGCCAGCAGCGTAGAGTGGGGGGAGAACACCGGGGAGCTGTTTTTT
TRBD1 - TRBJ2-5 TRBV12-5 CASGLDYGDGTGRTETQYF TGTGCTAGTGGCTTGGATTACGGGGACGGGACAGGGAGAACGGAGACCCAGTACTTC
- once TRBJ1-2 TRBV7-8 CASSGPVGTNYGYTF TGTGCCAGCAGCGGACCGGTCGGGACTAACTATGGCTACACCTTC
- - TRBJ2-1 TRBV9 CASSWTDNEQFF TGTGCCAGCAGCTGGACAGACAATGAGCAGTTCTTC
- - TRBJ2-1 TRBV7-3 CASSLGVTRNDEQFF TGTGCCAGCAGCTTAGGAGTGACTAGAAACGATGAGCAGTTCTTC
- once TRBJ2-1 TRBV6-1 CASSEARNSMVIQFDEQFF TGTGCCAGCAGTGAAGCGCGAAATAGCATGGTCATACAGTTCGATGAGCAGTTCTTC
- once TRBJ2-5 TRBV5-1 CASSLVTNEETQYF TGCGCCAGCAGCTTGGTTACGAATGAAGAGACCCAGTACTTC
- - TRBJ1-2 TRBV15 CATSNGQGDGYTF TGTGCCACCAGCAACGGTCAGGGCGATGGCTACACCTTC
TRBD2 - TRBJ2-5 TRBV7-9 CASSERLAGVQETQYF TGTGCCAGCAGCGAAAGACTAGCGGGCGTACAAGAGACCCAGTACTTC
- - TRBJ2-5 TRBV7-7 CASSSLDGETQYF TGTGCTAGCAGTTCCCTCGACGGAGAGACCCAGTACTTC
- - TRBJ2-4 TRBV28 CASSLALGGNIQYF TGTGCCAGCAGTCTAGCACTAGGGGGAAACATTCAGTACTTC
- - TRBJ2-1 TRBV5-1 CASSLTRTPPYNEQFF TGCGCCAGCAGCTTGACTAGGACTCCGCCTTACAATGAGCAGTTCTTC
- - TRBJ1-1 TRBV29-1 CSVGGGVDTEAFF TGCAGCGTTGGGGGGGGCGTTGACACTGAAGCTTTCTTT
- - TRBJ2-2 TRBV4-1 CASSQAPGATGELFF TGCGCCAGCAGCCAAGCTCCGGGAGCCACCGGGGAGCTGTTTTTT
- once TRBJ2-6 TRBV29-1 CSAFFTGSGANVLTF TGCAGCGCGTTCTTTACAGGGTCTGGGGCCAACGTCCTGACTTTC
- - TRBJ1-2 TRBV12-5 CASGPRAGAYDYGYTF TGTGCTAGTGGTCCCCGGGCGGGGGCCTATGACTATGGCTACACCTTC
TRBD1 - TRBJ1-3 TRBV9 CASSSPRTGSGNTIYF TGTGCCAGCAGCTCGCCCAGGACAGGCTCTGGAAACACCATATATTTT
TRBD2 once TRBJ2-3 TRBV9 CASSVARTSGSTDTQYF TGTGCCAGCAGCGTAGCTAGGACTAGCGGGAGTACAGATACGCAGTATTTT
- - TRBJ2-3 TRBV21-1 CASSKAGRSSTDTQYF TGTGCCAGCAGCAAAGCAGGGAGAAGTAGCACAGATACGCAGTATTTT
TRBD1 - TRBJ1-5 TRBV30 CAWATGAGQPQHF TGTGCCTGGGCTACAGGGGCTGGCCAGCCCCAGCATTTT
- - TRBJ1-6 TRBV7-9 CASSLEGSLYNSPLHF TGTGCCAGCAGCTTAGAGGGGTCCCTTTATAATTCACCCCTCCACTTT
- - TRBJ2-7 TRBV6-5 CASGEGGSYEQYF TGTGCCAGCGGGGAGGGGGGTTCATACGAGCAGTACTTC
- - TRBJ1-1 TRBV11-1 CASSLGSGPTEAFF TGTGCCAGCAGCTTAGGTTCAGGTCCCACTGAAGCTTTCTTT
- - TRBJ2-2 TRBV30 CAWTLGGADGELFF TGTGCCTGGACCCTCGGGGGAGCGGACGGGGAGCTGTTTTTT
TRBD1 - TRBJ2-7 TRBV9 CASRDRDRGYEQYF TGTGCCAGCAGAGACCGGGACAGGGGGTACGAGCAGTACTTC
- - TRBJ1-2 TRBV30 CARWSWNGYTF TGTGCCCGCTGGTCGTGGAATGGCTACACCTTC
TRBD1 - TRBJ2-7 TRBV28 CASSLRDRGVYEQYF TGTGCCAGCAGTTTAAGGGACAGGGGGGTCTACGAGCAGTACTTC
TRBD1 - TRBJ2-7 TRBV4-1 CASSQDRTTYEQYF TGCGCCAGCAGCCAGGACAGGACCACCTACGAGCAGTACTTC
- - TRBJ2-7 TRBV4-3 CASSQEESRVYEQYF TGCGCCAGCAGCCAAGAAGAGTCACGGGTCTACGAGCAGTACTTC
- once TRBJ2-3 TRBV28 CASSPGGGSTDTQYF TGTGCCAGCAGTCCGGGCGGGGGCAGCACAGATACGCAGTATTTT
- - TRBJ2-7 TRBV4-3 CASSQDPRTVSYEQYF TGCGCCAGCAGCCAAGACCCCCGGACAGTGTCCTACGAGCAGTACTTC
TRBD1 - TRBJ2-7 TRBV4-2 CASSSPTGFLPFRSEQYF TGTGCCAGCAGCTCACCGACAGGGTTTCTTCCCTTTCGTAGCGAGCAGTACTTC
TRBD2 - TRBJ2-1 TRBV27 CASGTASGGDNEQFF TGTGCCAGCGGAACGGCTAGCGGGGGTGACAATGAGCAGTTCTTC
TRBD2 - TRBJ2-3 TRBV5-1 CASSIPGLAGTDTQYF TGCGCCAGCAGCATCCCGGGACTAGCGGGAACAGATACGCAGTATTTT
- once TRBJ1-2 TRBV7-9 CASSLGQSGDGYTF TGTGCCAGCAGCTTAGGACAGTCAGGGGATGGCTACACCTTC
TRBD2 - TRBJ2-7 TRBV6-1 CASSEGLAETYEQYF TGTGCCAGCAGTGAAGGGCTAGCGGAGACCTACGAGCAGTACTTC
- - TRBJ2-2 TRBV5-4 CASSTRGGNTGELFF TGTGCCAGCAGCACACGAGGGGGAAACACCGGGGAGCTGTTTTTT
- - TRBJ1-2 TRBV4-2 CASSPGGGQGYGYTF TGTGCCAGCAGCCCCGGGGGGGGACAAGGCTATGGCTACACCTTC
- - TRBJ2-7 TRBV27 CASSFGQSSYEQYF TGTGCCAGCAGTTTTGGGCAAAGCTCCTACGAGCAGTACTTC
TRBD1 - TRBJ2-7 TRBV2 CASRTGTGGLGSYEQYF TGTGCCAGCAGGACCGGGACAGGGGGCTTAGGATCCTACGAGCAGTACTTC
- - TRBJ2-7 TRBV7-2 CASSLADSPYEQYF TGTGCCAGCAGCTTAGCTGATTCCCCCTACGAGCAGTACTTC
- - TRBJ2-7 TRBV28 CASSFGTGWDEQYF TGTGCCAGCAGTTTCGGTACAGGTTGGGACGAGCAGTACTTC
- - TRBJ2-3 TRBV13 CASSLGLGRGSTDTQYF TGTGCCAGCAGCTTAGGCTTGGGGCGGGGTAGCACAGATACGCAGTATTTT
- - TRBJ2-7 TRBV4-3 CASSQDRFYEQYF TGCGCCAGCAGCCAAGACAGGTTCTACGAGCAGTACTTC
- - TRBJ1-2 TRBV13 CASSYWGDNYGYTF TGTGCCAGCAGCTACTGGGGGGACAACTATGGCTACACCTTC
TRBD1 - TRBJ1-2 TRBV5-5 CASSLDSTGAYGYTF TGTGCCAGCAGCTTGGATAGTACAGGGGCCTACGGCTACACCTTC
TRBD1 - TRBJ2-7 TRBV7-9 CASSLLDRGYEQYF TGTGCCAGCAGCTTACTCGACAGGGGATACGAGCAGTACTTC
TRBD2 - TRBJ2-1 TRBV27 CASSYWSGMFSYNEQFF TGTGCCAGCAGTTACTGGAGCGGGATGTTCTCCTACAATGAGCAGTTCTTC
TRBD1 - TRBJ1-5 TRBV27 CASSHGQGNNQPQHF TGTGCCAGCAGCCATGGACAGGGGAACAATCAGCCCCAGCATTTT